This is a list of T cell receptor beta chains from one sample in a study of PD-1 blockade in mismatch repair-deficient tumors. The data were produced by immunoSEQ multiplex PCR, yet TCRdb's version contains in-frame clones alone and is incomplete. The table includes approximately 23,000 clones, 84% detected once. Here the sequenced sample was PBMCs, taken before pembrolizumab treatment. The receptors originated from an adult with mismatch repair-deficient cancer. Each CDR3 is given with its conserved first and last residue. D genes are given only for firm matches. Some rows have no size entry. The others give once, few or many, or a class for an expanded clone.

j_call | v_call | d_call | clone_size | cdr3_aa | cdr3_nt
TRBJ1-1 | TRBV27 | TRBD1 | - | CASRRQGGNTEAFF | TGTGCCAGCAGAAGACAGGGCGGTAATACTGAAGCTTTCTTT
TRBJ1-1 | TRBV19 | - | - | CASSIGPLLDTEAFF | TGTGCCAGTAGTATAGGGCCCTTGCTGGACACTGAAGCTTTCTTT
TRBJ1-5 | TRBV18 | - | - | CASSPGSLDGPPQHF | TGTGCCAGCTCACCCGGGTCCCTGGATGGTCCGCCCCAGCATTTT
TRBJ1-2 | TRBV6-1 | - | - | CASSDRGQILANYGYTF | TGTGCCAGCAGTGACAGAGGCCAGATACTTGCTAACTATGGCTACACCTTC
TRBJ2-7 | TRBV7-6 | - | few | CASSLQLGPTYEQYF | TGTGCCAGCAGCTTACAGTTGGGGCCAACCTACGAGCAGTACTTC
TRBJ1-3 | TRBV21-1 | - | - | CASSRASGTGSLPGNTIYF | TGTGCCAGCAGCAGGGCTTCCGGGACAGGGAGTCTCCCTGGAAACACCATATATTTT
TRBJ2-7 | TRBV27 | - | - | CASSPNGDLTFYEQYF | TGTGCCAGCAGCCCAAATGGGGACTTGACCTTCTACGAGCAGTACTTC
TRBJ2-3 | TRBV7-9 | TRBD2 | - | CASSPRTSGSLTDTQYF | TGTGCCAGCAGCCCTCGGACTAGCGGGAGTCTCACAGATACGCAGTATTTT
TRBJ2-2 | TRBV6-1 | TRBD1 | - | CASARDRGSTGELFF | TGTGCCAGCGCAAGGGACAGGGGAAGCACCGGGGAGCTGTTTTTT
TRBJ2-7 | TRBV6-1 | TRBD2 | - | CASRREVGEQYF | TGTGCCAGCAGACGGGAGGTGGGCGAGCAGTACTTC
TRBJ1-3 | TRBV27 | - | - | CASSFGGLGNTIYF | TGTGCCAGCAGTTTCGGGGGGCTGGGAAACACCATATATTTT
TRBJ1-1 | TRBV30 | - | - | CAWSVFSPNTEAFF | TGTGCCTGGAGTGTGTTTTCTCCGAACACTGAAGCTTTCTTT
TRBJ2-7 | TRBV6-1 | TRBD2 | - | CASSSSGGDEQYF | TGTGCCAGTTCCTCTAGCGGGGGTGACGAGCAGTACTTC
TRBJ2-7 | TRBV25-1 | TRBD2 | - | CASSGQREWLGEQYF | TGTGCCAGCAGTGGCCAGCGGGAGTGGTTGGGCGAGCAGTACTTC
TRBJ1-5 | TRBV19 | - | - | CASSIGGVSNQPQHF | TGTGCCAGTAGTATAGGAGGAGTTAGCAATCAGCCCCAGCATTTT
TRBJ1-1 | TRBV5-1 | - | - | CASSLEVGGRTEAFF | TGCGCCAGCAGCTTGGAGGTGGGGGGGCGGACTGAAGCTTTCTTT
TRBJ2-7 | TRBV7-3 | - | once | CASSLPGSHEQYF | TGTGCCAGCAGCTTACCAGGATCCCACGAGCAGTACTTC
TRBJ2-1 | TRBV7-9 | TRBD1 | - | CASSPRTGRAYNEQFF | TGTGCCAGCAGCCCCCGGACAGGACGAGCTTACAATGAGCAGTTCTTC
TRBJ2-7 | TRBV28 | TRBD1 | - | CASSALGQGTYEQYF | TGTGCCAGCAGTGCCTTGGGACAGGGGACCTACGAGCAGTACTTC
TRBJ1-6 | TRBV5-4 | - | - | CASSLRSGDHSPLHF | TGTGCCAGCAGCTTGCGGTCGGGGGACCATTCACCCCTCCACTTT
TRBJ2-3 | TRBV5-1 | - | - | CASSLGQNRDTDTQYF | TGCGCCAGCAGCTTGGGACAAAACCGGGACACAGATACGCAGTATTTT
TRBJ2-5 | TRBV6-6 | TRBD2 | - | CASSYSGPSGTETQYF | TGTGCCAGCAGTTACTCTGGGCCTAGCGGGACGGAGACCCAGTACTTC
TRBJ1-5 | TRBV2 | - | once | CASSEVTGGFNQPQHF | TGTGCCAGCAGTGAAGTGACGGGGGGCTTCAATCAGCCCCAGCATTTT
TRBJ2-1 | TRBV6-1 | - | - | CASSEAGWTLNEQFF | TGTGCCAGCAGTGAAGCTGGATGGACTCTCAATGAGCAGTTCTTC
TRBJ2-1 | TRBV6-1 | - | - | CASNPGTTHGNEQFF | TGTGCCAGCAACCCCGGGACAACCCATGGCAATGAGCAGTTCTTC
TRBJ2-3 | TRBV29-1 | - | - | CSITGRTSTDTQYF | TGCAGCATCACAGGGCGAACTAGCACAGATACGCAGTATTTT
TRBJ1-5 | TRBV5-1 | - | - | CASSGEGGQPQHF | TGCGCCAGCTCGGGGGAGGGTGGTCAGCCCCAGCATTTT
TRBJ1-4 | TRBV2 | - | - | CASSEGWRNEKLFF | TGTGCCAGCAGTGAAGGGTGGCGGAATGAAAAACTGTTTTTT
TRBJ2-2 | TRBV10-2 | - | - | CASRGIRESDTGELFF | TGCGCCAGCAGGGGGATACGGGAGAGTGACACCGGGGAGCTGTTTTTT
TRBJ2-5 | TRBV29-1 | - | - | CSVENRVGETQYF | TGCAGCGTTGAAAACAGGGTGGGAGAGACCCAGTACTTC
TRBJ2-5 | TRBV27 | TRBD2 | few | CASRPSGRGIHQTQYF | TGTGCCAGCAGGCCTAGCGGGAGGGGGATTCATCAGACCCAGTACTTC
TRBJ1-2 | TRBV27 | - | - | CASSLLGANYGYTF | TGTGCCAGCAGTTTATTGGGGGCGAACTATGGCTACACCTTC
TRBJ1-5 | TRBV5-4 | TRBD1 | - | CASSWGPGGDGQPQHF | TGTGCCAGCAGCTGGGGCCCAGGGGGCGACGGGCAGCCCCAGCATTTT
TRBJ2-7 | TRBV2 | TRBD2 | few | CASSAGGGAYEQYF | TGTGCCAGCAGTGCGGGCGGGGGAGCCTACGAGCAGTACTTC